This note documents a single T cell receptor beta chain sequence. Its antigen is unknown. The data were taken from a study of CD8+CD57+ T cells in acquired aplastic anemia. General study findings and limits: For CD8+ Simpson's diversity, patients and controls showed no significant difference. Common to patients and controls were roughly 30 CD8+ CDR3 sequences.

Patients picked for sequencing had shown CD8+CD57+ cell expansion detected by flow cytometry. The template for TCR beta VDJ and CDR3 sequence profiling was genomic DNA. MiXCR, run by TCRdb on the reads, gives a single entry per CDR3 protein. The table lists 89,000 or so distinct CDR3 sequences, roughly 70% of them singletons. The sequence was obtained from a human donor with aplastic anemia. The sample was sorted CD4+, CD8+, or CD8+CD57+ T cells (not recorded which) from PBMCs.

Here the CDR3 reads CASSTQGSNTEAFF. For the CDR3, the DNA is TGTGCCAGCAGCACCCAGGGCTCGAACACTGAAGCTTTCTTT. The chain carries TRBV9 and TRBJ1-1, with D possibly matching TRBD1 (5 bases). Germline V lookup: CDR1 SGDLS, CDR2 YYNGEE. The CDR3 is made up of 14 amino acids. Trimming took off 4 bases at V and 1 base at J, with 11 bases between the two ends. Based on the CDR3 plus reference TRBV9 and TRBJ1-1, the full variable domain is DSGVTQTPKHLITATGQRVTLRCSPRSGDLSVYWYQQSLDQGLQFLIQYYNGEERAKGNILERFSAQQFPDLHSELNLSSLELGDSALYFCASSTQGSNTEAFFGQGTRLTVV.